The entry below gives a single T cell receptor (beta chain) sequence along with its context. The source of the sample is a study of regulatory T cells in long-lasting Graves disease. Germline CDR1 is DFQATT and CDR2 is SNEGSKA (reference sequence). The CDR3 sequence is 14 residues long. V was shortened by 0 bases and J by 4 bases, with 10 bases between the two germline ends. Noted time point: newly diagnosed GD, antithyroid drugs for less than 3 months. Generation of the TCR library employed RNA extracted from PBMCs. From each patient, roughly 9 milliliters of peripheral blood was drawn and collected into an EDTA anticoagulant tube. Libraries of TCR beta came from iRepertoire HTBI primers plus Arm-PCR of CDR3 regions. TCRdb ran MiXCR on the multiplex PCR reads and lists one entry per CDR3 protein. The sample yields 620,000 or so distinct CDR3 sequences, roughly 16% seen once. The sample was also linked to a second study, of T cells in Graves' hyperthyroidism and ophthalmopathy.

Sequencing was performed on peripheral blood mononuclear cells (PBMCs), taken at new diagnosis, from a patient treated with antithyroid drugs. This chain links TRBV20-1 with TRBJ2-1, with D perhaps matching TRBD1 (5 bases). This TCR was sampled from a woman in her thirties with Graves disease. The CDR3 loop is CSARDRALYNEQFF. Here the CDR3 DNA reads TGCAGTGCTAGAGACAGGGCTTTGTACAATGAGCAGTTCTTC.